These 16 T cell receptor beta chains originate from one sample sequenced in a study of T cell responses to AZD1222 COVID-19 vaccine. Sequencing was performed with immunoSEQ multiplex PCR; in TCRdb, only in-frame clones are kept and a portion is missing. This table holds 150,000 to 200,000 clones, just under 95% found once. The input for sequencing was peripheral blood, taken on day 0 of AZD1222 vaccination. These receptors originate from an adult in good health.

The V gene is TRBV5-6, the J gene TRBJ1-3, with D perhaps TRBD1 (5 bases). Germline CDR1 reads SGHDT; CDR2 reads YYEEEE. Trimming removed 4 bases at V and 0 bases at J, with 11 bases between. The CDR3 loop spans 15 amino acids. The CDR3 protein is CASSLGRYSGNTIYF. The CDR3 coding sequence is TGTGCCAGCAGCCTGGGACGGTACTCTGGAAACACCATATATTTT.

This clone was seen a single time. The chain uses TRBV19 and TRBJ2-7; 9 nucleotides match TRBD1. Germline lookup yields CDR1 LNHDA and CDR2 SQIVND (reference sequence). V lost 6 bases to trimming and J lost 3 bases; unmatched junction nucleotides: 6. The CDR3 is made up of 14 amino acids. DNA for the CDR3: TGTGCCAGTAGCCAGAGACAGGGGGGCTACGAGCAGTACTTC. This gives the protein CASSQRQGGYEQYF. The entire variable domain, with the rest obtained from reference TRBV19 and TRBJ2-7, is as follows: DGGITQSPKYLFRKEGQNVTLSCEQNLNHDAMYWYRQDPGQGLRLIYYSQIVNDFQKGDIAEGYSVSREKKESFPLTVTSAQKNPTAFYLCASSQRQGGYEQYFGPGTRLTVT.

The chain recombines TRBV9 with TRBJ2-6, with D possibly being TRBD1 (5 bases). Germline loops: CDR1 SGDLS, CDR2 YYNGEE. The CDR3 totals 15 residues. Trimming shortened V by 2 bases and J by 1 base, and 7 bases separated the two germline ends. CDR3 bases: TGTGCCAGCAGCGTTACAGGTTCTGGGGCCAACGTCCTGACTTTC. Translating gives CASSVTGSGANVLTF. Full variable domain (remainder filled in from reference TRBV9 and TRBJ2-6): DSGVTQTPKHLITATGQRVTLRCSPRSGDLSVYWYQQSLDQGLQFLIQYYNGEERAKGNILERFSAQQFPDLHSELNLSSLELGDSALYFCASSVTGSGANVLTFGAGSRLTVL.

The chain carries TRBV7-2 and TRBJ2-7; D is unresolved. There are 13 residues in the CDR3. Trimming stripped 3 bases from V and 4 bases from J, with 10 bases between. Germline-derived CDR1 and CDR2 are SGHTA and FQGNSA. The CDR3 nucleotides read TGTGCCAGCAGCTTTAGTACGAAATACGAGCAGTACTTC. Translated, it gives CASSFSTKYEQYF.

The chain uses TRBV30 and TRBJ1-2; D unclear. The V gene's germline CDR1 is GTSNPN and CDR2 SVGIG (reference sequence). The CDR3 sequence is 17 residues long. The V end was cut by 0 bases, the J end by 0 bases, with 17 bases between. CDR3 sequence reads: CAWSVTRPTATNYGYTF. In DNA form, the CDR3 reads TGTGCCTGGAGTGTTACCAGGCCGACGGCTACTAACTATGGCTACACCTTC.

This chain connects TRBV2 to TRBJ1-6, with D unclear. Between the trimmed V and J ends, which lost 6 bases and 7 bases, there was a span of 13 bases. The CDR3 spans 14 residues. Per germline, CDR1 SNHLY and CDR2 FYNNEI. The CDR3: CASRGTWENSPLHF. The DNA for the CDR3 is TGTGCCAGCAGAGGAACATGGGAAAATTCACCCCTCCACTTT.

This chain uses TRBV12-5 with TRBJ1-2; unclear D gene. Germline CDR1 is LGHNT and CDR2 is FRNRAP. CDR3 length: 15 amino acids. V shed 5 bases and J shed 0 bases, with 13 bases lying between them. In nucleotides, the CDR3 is TGTGCTAGTGGTCCCAATACCAGGCCTAACTATGGCTACACCTTC. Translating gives CASGPNTRPNYGYTF.

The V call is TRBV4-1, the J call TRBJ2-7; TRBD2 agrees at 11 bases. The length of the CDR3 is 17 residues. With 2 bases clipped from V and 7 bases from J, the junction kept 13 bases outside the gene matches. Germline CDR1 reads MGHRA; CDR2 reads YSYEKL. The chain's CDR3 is CASSQQEKLAGGEEQYF. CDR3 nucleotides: TGCGCCAGCAGCCAACAAGAGAAGCTAGCGGGAGGTGAAGAGCAGTACTTC.

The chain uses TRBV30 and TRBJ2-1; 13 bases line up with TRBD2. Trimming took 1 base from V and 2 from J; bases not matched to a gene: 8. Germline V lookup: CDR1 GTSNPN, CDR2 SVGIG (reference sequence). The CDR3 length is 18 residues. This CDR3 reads CAWSGLAGGRTPYNEQFF. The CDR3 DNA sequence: TGTGCCTGGAGTGGACTAGCGGGAGGCCGAACCCCCTACAATGAGCAGTTCTTC.

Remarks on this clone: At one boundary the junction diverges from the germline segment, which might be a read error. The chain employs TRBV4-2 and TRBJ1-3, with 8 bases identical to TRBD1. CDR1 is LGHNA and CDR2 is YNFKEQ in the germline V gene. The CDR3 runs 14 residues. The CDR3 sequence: CASSQAGQGSTIYF. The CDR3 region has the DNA TGTGCCAGCAGCCAAGCTGGACAGGGAAGCACCATATATTTT.

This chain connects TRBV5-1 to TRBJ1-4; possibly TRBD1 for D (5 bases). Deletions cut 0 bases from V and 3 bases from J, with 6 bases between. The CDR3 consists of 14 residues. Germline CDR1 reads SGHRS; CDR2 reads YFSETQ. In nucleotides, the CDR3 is TGCGCCAGCAGCTTGGCAGGGTCTAATGAAAAACTGTTTTTT. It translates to CASSLAGSNEKLFF.

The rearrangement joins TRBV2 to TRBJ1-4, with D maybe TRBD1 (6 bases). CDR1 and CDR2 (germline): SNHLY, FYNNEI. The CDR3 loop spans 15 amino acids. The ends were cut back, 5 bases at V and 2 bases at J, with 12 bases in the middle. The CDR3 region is CASSTGGLTNEKLFF. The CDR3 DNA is TGTGCCAGCAGTACCGGGGGGCTCACTAATGAAAAACTGTTTTTT.

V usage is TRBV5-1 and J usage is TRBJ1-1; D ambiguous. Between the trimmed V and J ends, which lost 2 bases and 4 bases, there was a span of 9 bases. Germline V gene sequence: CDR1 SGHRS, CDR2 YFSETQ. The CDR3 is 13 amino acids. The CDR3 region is CASSFDSVTEAFF. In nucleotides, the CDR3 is TGCGCCAGCAGCTTCGACTCGGTCACTGAAGCTTTCTTT.

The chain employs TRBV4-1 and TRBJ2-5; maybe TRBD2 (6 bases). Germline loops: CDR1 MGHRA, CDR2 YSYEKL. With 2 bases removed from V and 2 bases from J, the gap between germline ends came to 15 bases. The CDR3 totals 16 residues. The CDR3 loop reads CASSQYGAGPQETQYF. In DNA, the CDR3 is TGCGCCAGCAGCCAATATGGGGCGGGGCCGCAAGAGACCCAGTACTTC.

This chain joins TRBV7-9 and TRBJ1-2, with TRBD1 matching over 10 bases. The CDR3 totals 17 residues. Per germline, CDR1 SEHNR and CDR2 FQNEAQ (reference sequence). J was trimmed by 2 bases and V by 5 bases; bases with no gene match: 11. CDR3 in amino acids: CASSPDIGQGGNYGYTF. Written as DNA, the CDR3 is TGTGCCAGCAGCCCCGACATAGGACAGGGGGGGAACTATGGCTACACCTTC.

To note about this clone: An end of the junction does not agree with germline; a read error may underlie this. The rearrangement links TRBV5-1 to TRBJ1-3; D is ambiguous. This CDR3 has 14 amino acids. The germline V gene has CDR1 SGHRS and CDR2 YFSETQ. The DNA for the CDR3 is TGCGCCAGCAGCTTTGGCCAAGAAAGAAACGCCATATATTTT. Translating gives CASSFGQERNAIYF.